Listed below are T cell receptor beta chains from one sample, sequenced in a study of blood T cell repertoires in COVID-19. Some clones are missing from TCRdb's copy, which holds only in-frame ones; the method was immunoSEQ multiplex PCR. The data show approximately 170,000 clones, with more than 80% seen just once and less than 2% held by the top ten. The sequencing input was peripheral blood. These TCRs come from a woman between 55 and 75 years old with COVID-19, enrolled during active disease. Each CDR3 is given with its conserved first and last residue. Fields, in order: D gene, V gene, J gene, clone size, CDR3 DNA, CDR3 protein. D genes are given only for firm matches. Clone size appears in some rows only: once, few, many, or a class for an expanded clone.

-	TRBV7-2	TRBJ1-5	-	TGTGCCAGCAGCTTAAACAGGGAACAGCCCCAGCATTTT	CASSLNREQPQHF
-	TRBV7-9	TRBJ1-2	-	TGTGCCAGCAGCTTAGTAGGCGGCAACTATGGCTACACCTTC	CASSLVGGNYGYTF
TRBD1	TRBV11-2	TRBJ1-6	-	TGTGCCAGCAGCTCCCGGACAGGGGTGAGCTCACCCCTCCACTTT	CASSSRTGVSSPLHF
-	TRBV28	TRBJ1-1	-	TGTGCCAGCAGGTTCGACAGTGAAGCTTTCTTT	CASRFDSEAFF
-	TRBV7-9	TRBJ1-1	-	TGTGCCAGCAGCTTAGTTGTTACGGGGAACACTGAAGCTTTCTTT	CASSLVVTGNTEAFF
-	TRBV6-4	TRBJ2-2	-	TGTGCCAGCAGTGATGACCCTAGTAGCACCGGGGAGCTGTTTTTT	CASSDDPSSTGELFF
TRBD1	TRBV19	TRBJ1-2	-	TGTGCCAGTAGTATCAGGGGGGCGAGCTACACCTTC	CASSIRGASYTF
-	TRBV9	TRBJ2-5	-	TGTGCCAGCAGCGTATGGGGGGTCCAAGAGACCCAGTACTTC	CASSVWGVQETQYF
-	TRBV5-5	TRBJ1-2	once	TGTGCCAGCAGCTTGGAACAGGTAGTATGGTATGGCTACACCTTC	CASSLEQVVWYGYTF
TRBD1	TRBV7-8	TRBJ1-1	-	TGTGCCAGCAGCCCATCAGGGGGCCGGACTGAAGCTTTCTTT	CASSPSGGRTEAFF
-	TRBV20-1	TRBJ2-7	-	TGCAGTGCTAGAGGGGGGGACGAGCAGTACTTC	CSARGGDEQYF
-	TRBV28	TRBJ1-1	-	TGTGCCAGCAGTACGGGGGGGAACACTGAAGCTTTCTTT	CASSTGGNTEAFF
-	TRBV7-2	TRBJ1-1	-	TGTGCCAGCAGCTTCCACCGGGAGGCTGAAGCTTTCTTT	CASSFHREAEAFF
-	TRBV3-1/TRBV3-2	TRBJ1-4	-	TGTGCCAGCAGCCTGGAGCTTAATGAAAAACTGTTTTTT	CASSLELNEKLFF
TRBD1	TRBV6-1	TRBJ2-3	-	TGTGCCAGCAGTGATACAGGGGGCCCCACAGATACGCAGTATTTT	CASSDTGGPTDTQYF
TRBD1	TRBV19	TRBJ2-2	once	TGTGCCAGTAGTACAAGGGACAGGGGCACCGGGGAGCTGTTTTTT	CASSTRDRGTGELFF
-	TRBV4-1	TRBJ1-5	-	TGCGCCAGCAGCCAAACAGGAAATCAGCCCCAGCATTTT	CASSQTGNQPQHF
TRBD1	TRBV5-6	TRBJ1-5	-	TGTGCCAGCAGCACGACAGGGGTAGTTAGTCAGCCCCAGCATTTT	CASSTTGVVSQPQHF
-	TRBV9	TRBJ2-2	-	TGTGCCAGCAGCGTAGCTGGGGGCGTCACCGGGGAGCTGTTTTTT	CASSVAGGVTGELFF
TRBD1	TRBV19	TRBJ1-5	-	TGTGCCAGTAGGACTCTACAGGGGGCCGTAGATCAGCCCCAGCATTTT	CASRTLQGAVDQPQHF
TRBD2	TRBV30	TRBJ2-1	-	TGTGCCCAGGGTGGCGGGGGGACCTCCTACAATGAGCAGTTCTTC	CAQGGGGTSYNEQFF
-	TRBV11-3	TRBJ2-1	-	TGTGCCAGCAGCACCAGAGGAGGGGAGCAGTTCTTC	CASSTRGGEQFF
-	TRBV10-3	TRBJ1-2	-	TGTGCCATCAGTGCGGGTGACCTTAACTATGGCTACACCTTC	CAISAGDLNYGYTF
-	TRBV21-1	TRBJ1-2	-	TGTGCCAGCAGCATCCCTCTCAGAGGGAGGGGCGATGGCTACACCTTC	CASSIPLRGRGDGYTF
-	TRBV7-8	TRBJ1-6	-	TGTGCCAGCAGCGAACAGGTCCGAGATTCACCCCTCCACTTT	CASSEQVRDSPLHF
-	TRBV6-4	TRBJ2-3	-	TGTGCCAGCAGTGACAGGGGAGGATCCACAGATACGCAGTATTTT	CASSDRGGSTDTQYF
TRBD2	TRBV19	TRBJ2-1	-	TGTGCCAGTAGTACGGCGGGGGGACGTCTCAATGAGCAGTTCTTC	CASSTAGGRLNEQFF
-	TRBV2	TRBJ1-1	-	TGTGCCAGCAGTGAAGTTCTATACCCCGGGGCTGAAGCTTTCTTT	CASSEVLYPGAEAFF
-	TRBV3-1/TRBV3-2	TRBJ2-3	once	TGTGCCAGCAGCTTTGGTCAGGCGCAGTATTTT	CASSFGQAQYF
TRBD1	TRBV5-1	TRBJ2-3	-	TGCGCCAGCAGCCTCGGACAGGTTCGCACAGATACGCAGTATTTT	CASSLGQVRTDTQYF
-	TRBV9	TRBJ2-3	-	TGTGCCAGCAGCGTACGCTTGGAGGGCACAGATACGCAGTATTTT	CASSVRLEGTDTQYF
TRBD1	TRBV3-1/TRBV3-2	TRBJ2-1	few	TGTGCCAGCAGACGGACAGGGAACAATGAGCAGTTCTTC	CASRRTGNNEQFF
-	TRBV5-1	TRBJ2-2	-	TGCGCCAGCAGGGACAGCGTAAGGACCGGGGAGCTGTTTTTT	CASRDSVRTGELFF